This TCR beta chain emerged from a study of PD-L1 blockade in urothelial cancer (dated by TCRdb to 2017 to 2019). Notes on the research overall: Every patient began therapy in 2014 and was given atezolizumab 1,200 mg intravenously every 3 weeks. An ECOG performance status of 0 or 1 was recorded for the patients, and 0 to 3 prior chemotherapy regimens had been received by the patients. Pretreatment tumor samples and matched peripheral blood, collected serially before and after atezolizumab treatment, underwent TCR sequencing. Durable clinical benefit was defined as progression-free survival longer than 6 months, and TCR features were also tested against progression-free and overall survival. About 90% of the 29 patients were males with bladder-origin urothelial cancer, and about 60% of the 29 reported a prior smoking history. Blood samples gave a median of around 140,000 T cells and approximately 80,000 unique TCRs, with a median clonality of 0.080. The study was an exploratory multi-omic analysis of somatic, immune and clinical correlates of response to PD-L1 blockade with atezolizumab in urothelial cancer. Pretreatment blood TCR-seq was available for 27 to 30 patients, at least one posttreatment blood collection was obtained for 24 patients, and tumor TCR-seq was available for 24 patients. Some ten patients reached durable clinical benefit, while 20 to 25 patients did not. Blood samples were analyzed at 3 weeks after treatment start (second dose) and at 6 weeks after treatment start. In the same patients, whole exome sequencing and RNA sequencing of pretreatment tumors were performed in addition to TCR sequencing.

Synthetic TCR analog templates were spiked into each PCR so that absolute template abundance could be estimated from read counts. TCRbeta CDR3 regions were amplified from genomic DNA with bias-controlled V and J gene primers using the immunoSEQ assay. Rearranged TCRbeta segments were sequenced at approximately 20X coverage. Per the source publication's procedure: Sequencing errors were corrected by clustering, and CDR3s were annotated against IMGT so that V, D and J genes could be assigned. Out-of-frame and stop-codon sequences were excluded, and only productive TCRbeta rearrangements were used in downstream analyses. Clonality was calculated as one minus the Shannon entropy normalized by the log of the number of unique productive sequences. Clones differing between time points or between blood and tumor were identified by Fisher's exact test with Benjamini-Hochberg correction at adjusted p below 0.01. The table comes from immuneACCESS by way of TCRdb, which keeps in-frame sequences with V and J called. Part of the clones is missing from these tables; in studies checked, under half for an unresolved V gene and the rest for unknown reasons. The V and J calls and clone size were taken over from that table, and D and trimming were inferred from the DNA. Within this sample are 70,000 to 85,000 clones, with roughly 90% of them counted one time only. The biggest ten clones account for approximately 4.5% of the sample.

Study-wide conclusions, independent of this receptor: Greater expansion of tumor-associated TCR clones in peripheral blood 3 weeks after the start of treatment was observed in patients with durable benefit (n of about 21, p = 0.022). Improved progression-free and overall survival was associated with having pretreatment peripheral blood TCR clonality below the median. Because of the small sample size (n ≈ 29) and the many exploratory analyses performed, the results are intended to be regarded as hypothesis-generating.

This sample's time point label indicates: pretreatment peripheral blood. A total of under 35 patients with locally advanced or metastatic urothelial carcinoma, treated at Memorial Sloan Kettering on a trial protocol, made up the cohort. Peripheral blood mononuclear cells were collected pretreatment and during treatment, with between 1 and 8 total time points per patient. The Qiagen DNeasy Blood extraction kit was used to purify genomic DNA from total PBMCs and tumor samples. PBMCs were collected pretreatment and during treatment and were isolated and stored as previously described. As to this clone: Its antigen specificity is not known. Per-nucleotide qualities are absent, and no much larger clonotype sits a single base away.

From a lookup of the germline V gene, CDR1 and CDR2 are MDHEN and SYDVKM. V ends up 5 bases short and J 7 bases short, with an unmatched junction base count of 16. The CDR3 runs 17 amino acids, cysteine and phenylalanine included. Kept here is only the CDR3 DNA, which spans 51 bases and is read in frame from base 1. Here the sequenced sample was PBMCs, taken around atezolizumab (anti-PD-L1) treatment. The clonotype was recovered from a man in his sixties or seventies with urothelial cancer. The chain is assembled from TRBV28 and TRBJ1-4; 7 nucleotides in the junction match TRBD1. In nucleotide form, the sequence is TGTGCCAGCAGTCCGGGGACAGCCCGGCCGGTTGGTGAAAAACTGTTTTTT. Its protein product is CASSPGTARPVGEKLFF.